The next 5 T cell receptor beta chains were all read from a single sample in a study of identical twins (dated by TCRdb to about 2016). Library preparation used 5' RACE. TCRdb names Illumina HiSeq 2000 as the instrument used. In TCRdb, the public reads were trimmed at Q25 with fastp and aligned with MiXCR, with productive beta chains retained. Each entry merges the rows of one CDR3 protein and shows their most common DNA and genes. This sample comprises 500,000 to 600,000 distinct CDR3 sequences, around 20% of them detected only once. 0.8% to 1% of the sample goes to the ten largest clones. The sample was also linked to a second study, of T cells expressing NK-cell markers.

Sample: CD4+ T cells sorted from blood. These receptor sequences come from a young woman in good health.

The chain uses TRBV12-3 or TRBV12-4 and TRBJ1-6, with 9 bases fitting TRBD1. Trimming at V came to 7 bases and at J to 7 bases, leaving 8 bases not matched to a gene. The CDR3 covers 15 residues. DNA of the CDR3: TGTGCCAGCATCCTTGGACAGGGGAGGAATTCACCCCTCCACTTT. Its translation: CASILGQGRNSPLHF.

This clonotype was seen only a few times. The gene calls are TRBV7-9 and TRBJ2-1; tentative D call: TRBD2 (6 bases). The V gene's germline CDR1 is SEHNR and CDR2 FQNEAQ (reference sequence). This CDR3 comprises 15 residues. V was shortened by 6 bases and J by 0 bases, with 12 bases between the two germline ends. The CDR3 nucleotides are TGTGCCAGCAGGCCTCGGGGGAGCTCCTACAATGAGCAGTTCTTC. Translated, it gives CASRPRGSSYNEQFF.

V gene TRBV9 combines with J gene TRBJ1-6, with a weak D call TRBD1 (6 bases). The CDR3 totals 14 residues. Trimming left V 2 bases short and J 7 bases short, with 10 bases between. CDR1 and CDR2 from the germline V gene are SGDLS and YYNGEE. CDR3 residues: CASSVEGENSPLHF. In nucleotides, the CDR3 is TGTGCCAGCAGCGTGGAGGGGGAGAATTCACCCCTCCACTTT.

V usage is TRBV7-6 and J usage is TRBJ2-1; TRBD1 matches 9 bases. The CDR3 has 16 amino acids. Trimming at V came to 5 bases and at J to 5 bases, leaving 10 bases not matched to a gene. Germline V CDR1 and CDR2: SGHVS, FNYEAQ. DNA for the CDR3: TGTGCCAGCAGCACTCATCGGGACAGGGTTAACAATGAGCAGTTCTTC. Protein sequence: CASSTHRDRVNNEQFF.

The V call is TRBV18, the J call TRBJ2-7; 10 bases line up with TRBD1. The CDR3 spans 15 residues. V lost 1 base to trimming and J lost 3 bases; unmatched junction nucleotides: 3. Germline CDR1 KGHSH, CDR2 LQKENI. The CDR3 spells CASSPLTGGLYEQYF. The CDR3, as DNA: TGTGCCAGCTCACCACTGACAGGGGGCCTCTACGAGCAGTACTTC.